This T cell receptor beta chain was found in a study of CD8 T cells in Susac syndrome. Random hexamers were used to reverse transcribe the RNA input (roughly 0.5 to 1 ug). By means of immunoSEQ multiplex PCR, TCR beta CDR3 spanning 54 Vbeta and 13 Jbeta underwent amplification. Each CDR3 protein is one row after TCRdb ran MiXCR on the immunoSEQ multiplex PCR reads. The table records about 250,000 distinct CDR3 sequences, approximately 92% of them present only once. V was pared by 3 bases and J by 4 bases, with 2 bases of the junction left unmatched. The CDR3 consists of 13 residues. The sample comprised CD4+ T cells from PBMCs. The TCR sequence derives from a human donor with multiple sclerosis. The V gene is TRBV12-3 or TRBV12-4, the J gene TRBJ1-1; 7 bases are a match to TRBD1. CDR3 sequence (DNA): TGTGCCAGCAGTTTGACAGGGCCCACTGAAGCTTTCTTT. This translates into CASSLTGPTEAFF.